This is a list of T cell receptor beta chains from one sample in a study of cytomegalovirus exposure and HLA in healthy donors. Assay used: immunoSEQ multiplex PCR; TCRdb lists only in-frame clones, some missing. The listing records more than 90,000 clones. Sequencing was performed on PBMCs. All receptors derive from a young man in good health and CMV-seronegative. Each CDR3 is given with its conserved first and last residue. D genes are given only for firm matches.

v_call: TRBV9
j_call: TRBJ1-2
d_call: -
cdr3_nt: TGTGCCAGCAGCCAGGGTCCCCTCTATGGCTACACCTTC
cdr3_aa: CASSQGPLYGYTF

v_call: TRBV7-2
j_call: TRBJ1-1
d_call: -
cdr3_nt: TGTGCCAGCAGCCCCAGGGCGTTGGGAACGAACACTGAAGCTTTCTTT
cdr3_aa: CASSPRALGTNTEAFF

v_call: TRBV6-5
j_call: TRBJ2-3
d_call: TRBD2
cdr3_nt: TGTGCCGTAAGCGGGGGGCCCACAGATACGCAGTATTTT
cdr3_aa: CAVSGGPTDTQYF

v_call: TRBV5-1
j_call: TRBJ1-1
d_call: -
cdr3_nt: TGCGCCAGCAAGACGGGGGGAAACACTGAAGCTTTCTTT
cdr3_aa: CASKTGGNTEAFF

v_call: TRBV6-1
j_call: TRBJ2-3
d_call: TRBD2
cdr3_nt: TGTGCCAGCAGTGAAAGCGGCGTGGAGGGAGGGGAAGATACGCAGTATTTT
cdr3_aa: CASSESGVEGGEDTQYF

v_call: TRBV7-2
j_call: TRBJ2-5
d_call: TRBD1
cdr3_nt: TGTGCCAGCAGCTTTAACAGGGGACAGGAGACCCAGTACTTC
cdr3_aa: CASSFNRGQETQYF

v_call: TRBV6-5
j_call: TRBJ2-1
d_call: TRBD2
cdr3_nt: TGTGCCAGCAGTTACTCGTATCGAAAGCGGGGTAATGAGCAGTTCTTC
cdr3_aa: CASSYSYRKRGNEQFF

v_call: TRBV5-1
j_call: TRBJ2-2
d_call: -
cdr3_nt: TGCGCCAGCAGCCGGGGAGAGGGTAACACCGGGGAGCTGTTTTTT
cdr3_aa: CASSRGEGNTGELFF

v_call: TRBV28
j_call: TRBJ1-1
d_call: TRBD1
cdr3_nt: TGTGCCAGCAGCGCACAGGGGGCTTCCCCTGAAGCTTTCTTT
cdr3_aa: CASSAQGASPEAFF

v_call: TRBV6-5
j_call: TRBJ2-7
d_call: TRBD1
cdr3_nt: TGTGCCAGCAGTAGGGACAGTTTACAGGAGCAGTACTTC
cdr3_aa: CASSRDSLQEQYF

v_call: TRBV5-1
j_call: TRBJ2-5
d_call: TRBD1
cdr3_nt: TGCGCCAGCAGCTGGGAAACCGGGACAGTGCAAGAGACCCAGTACTTC
cdr3_aa: CASSWETGTVQETQYF

v_call: TRBV7-9
j_call: TRBJ2-5
d_call: TRBD2
cdr3_nt: TGTGCCAGCAGATTTATATCTAGCGGGTCCGAAGAGACCCAGTACTTC
cdr3_aa: CASRFISSGSEETQYF

v_call: TRBV30
j_call: TRBJ2-3
d_call: TRBD1
cdr3_nt: TGTGCCTGGAGTTTGACAGGGGCAATATTAGATACGCAGTATTTT
cdr3_aa: CAWSLTGAILDTQYF

v_call: TRBV7-2
j_call: TRBJ2-7
d_call: -
cdr3_nt: TGTGCCAGCAGCTTAGGGGGTGACAGCTCCTACGAGCAGTACTTC
cdr3_aa: CASSLGGDSSYEQYF

v_call: TRBV10-3
j_call: TRBJ2-3
d_call: TRBD2
cdr3_nt: TGTGCCATCAGTGAGTCGGGTTGGCGGGGGGGCGGCACGCAGTATTTT
cdr3_aa: CAISESGWRGGGTQYF

v_call: TRBV7-6
j_call: TRBJ1-5
d_call: -
cdr3_nt: TGTGCCAGCAGCCCCAATAGCTATAGCAATCAGCCCCAGCATTTT
cdr3_aa: CASSPNSYSNQPQHF

v_call: TRBV4-3
j_call: TRBJ1-2
d_call: -
cdr3_nt: TGCGCCAGCAGCCAAGGGGTGGCCACCCAAGGAGACTATGGCTACACCTTC
cdr3_aa: CASSQGVATQGDYGYTF

v_call: TRBV6-5
j_call: TRBJ1-3
d_call: TRBD1
cdr3_nt: TGTGCCAGCAGGGAGACAGGGGGCGGAAACACCATATATTTT
cdr3_aa: CASRETGGGNTIYF

v_call: TRBV2
j_call: TRBJ2-5
d_call: -
cdr3_nt: TGTGCCAGCAAGGGGGACATCGAAGAGACCCAGTACTTC
cdr3_aa: CASKGDIEETQYF

v_call: TRBV15
j_call: TRBJ2-3
d_call: TRBD2
cdr3_nt: TGTGCCACCAGCAGAGTTAGCGGGGCAGATACGCAGTATTTT
cdr3_aa: CATSRVSGADTQYF

v_call: TRBV28
j_call: TRBJ2-7
d_call: TRBD1
cdr3_nt: TGTGCCAGCAGTTTAAGCAGGGGGCCCGACGAGCAGTACTTC
cdr3_aa: CASSLSRGPDEQYF

v_call: TRBV5-1
j_call: TRBJ2-7
d_call: -
cdr3_nt: TGCGCCAGCAGCTTGGAGGGAACAGGGTTCTACGAGCAGTACTTC
cdr3_aa: CASSLEGTGFYEQYF

v_call: TRBV27
j_call: TRBJ2-7
d_call: -
cdr3_nt: TGTGCCAGCAGTTTATCGCCAGGGAGGTACGAGCAGTACTTC
cdr3_aa: CASSLSPGRYEQYF

v_call: TRBV2
j_call: TRBJ1-1
d_call: TRBD1
cdr3_nt: TGTGCCAGCAGGGGGACAGTGAACACTGAAGCTTTCTTT
cdr3_aa: CASRGTVNTEAFF

v_call: TRBV7-2
j_call: TRBJ2-2
d_call: -
cdr3_nt: TGTGCCAGCAGCTGGGCAGGGAACACCGGGGAGCTGTTTTTT
cdr3_aa: CASSWAGNTGELFF

v_call: TRBV6-5
j_call: TRBJ1-2
d_call: -
cdr3_nt: TGTGCCAGCAGTGGCAGGGGTGTCTATGGCTACACCTTC
cdr3_aa: CASSGRGVYGYTF

v_call: TRBV28
j_call: TRBJ2-5
d_call: -
cdr3_nt: TGTGCCAGCAGCTCGGATACACGGGCCCAGTACTTC
cdr3_aa: CASSSDTRAQYF

v_call: TRBV6-4
j_call: TRBJ2-7
d_call: -
cdr3_nt: TGTGCCAGCAGTGACTCGGTAAGTTTCGGGACTCGCCAGGACGAGCAGTACTTC
cdr3_aa: CASSDSVSFGTRQDEQYF

v_call: TRBV15
j_call: TRBJ1-4
d_call: TRBD1
cdr3_nt: TGTGCCACCAGACGGACAGGGGGAAATGAAAAACTGTTTTTT
cdr3_aa: CATRRTGGNEKLFF

v_call: TRBV7-2
j_call: TRBJ2-1
d_call: -
cdr3_nt: TGTGCCAGCAGCTTGGGGACTAATGAGCAGTTCTTC
cdr3_aa: CASSLGTNEQFF

v_call: TRBV2
j_call: TRBJ2-3
d_call: -
cdr3_nt: TGTGCCAGCAGTGACCGCGCAGATACGCAGTATTTT
cdr3_aa: CASSDRADTQYF

v_call: TRBV25-1
j_call: TRBJ2-3
d_call: -
cdr3_nt: TGTGCCAGTGCGTTGAGTGGGGGCCGAGGAGATACGCAGTATTTT
cdr3_aa: CASALSGGRGDTQYF

v_call: TRBV7-9
j_call: TRBJ2-7
d_call: TRBD1
cdr3_nt: TGTGCCAGCAGCCGACAGGGGCTCGAGCAGTACTTC
cdr3_aa: CASSRQGLEQYF